These 21 T cell receptor beta chains were sequenced from one sample in a study of cytomegalovirus exposure and HLA in healthy donors. Here immunoSEQ multiplex PCR was the method, and the copy in TCRdb shows in-frame clones only, minus some. In the table there are approximately 65,000 clones, around 97% of which are singletons. The source material was PBMCs. The source is a man aged 18 to 29 in good health and CMV-seronegative.

The V call is TRBV6-6, the J call TRBJ1-3; D unresolved. The length of the CDR3 is 15 residues. Germline CDR1 MNHNY, CDR2 SVGAGI (reference sequence). Trimming stripped 2 bases from V and 4 bases from J, with 12 bases between. The CDR3 sequence: CASSYVGQAGNTIYF. The CDR3 nucleotides are TGTGCCAGCAGTTACGTGGGTCAGGCCGGAAACACCATATATTTT.

This chain connects TRBV19 to TRBJ2-3, with D possibly matching TRBD1 (5 bases). Looked up from germline, CDR1 is LNHDA and CDR2 is SQIVND (reference sequence). The length of the CDR3 is 17 residues. Deletions cut 5 bases from V and 2 bases from J, with 20 bases between. Written as DNA, the CDR3 is TGTGCCAGTAGTGCCCAAGGGGTCCAAACCCTCACAGATACGCAGTATTTT. Translating gives CASSAQGVQTLTDTQYF.

The V call is TRBV9, the J call TRBJ1-5; D gene unclear. The CDR3 consists of 14 residues. The V gene's germline CDR1 is SGDLS and CDR2 YYNGEE. Trimming removed 4 bases at V and 3 bases at J, with 11 bases between. CDR3: CASSLGQDNQPQHF. DNA for the CDR3: TGTGCCAGCAGCCTAGGGCAGGACAATCAGCCCCAGCATTTT. The variable domain in full, completed from reference TRBV9 and TRBJ1-5, reads DSGVTQTPKHLITATGQRVTLRCSPRSGDLSVYWYQQSLDQGLQFLIQYYNGEERAKGNILERFSAQQFPDLHSELNLSSLELGDSALYFCASSLGQDNQPQHFGDGTRLSIL.

The rearrangement joins TRBV14 to TRBJ1-1; D perhaps matches TRBD1 (5 bases). Germline loops: CDR1 SGHDN, CDR2 FVKESK. The CDR3 length is 15 residues. V lost 6 bases and J 3 bases, leaving 17 bases between the germline ends. The CDR3 here is CASSHPEIGDTEAFF. The DNA for the CDR3 is TGTGCCAGCAGTCACCCCGAGATAGGGGACACTGAAGCTTTCTTT.

The J gene is TRBJ1-2, the V gene TRBV2; D possibly corresponds to TRBD1 (6 bases). The CDR3 contains 13 residues. From germline, CDR1 is SNHLY and CDR2 FYNNEI. With 8 bases removed from V and 7 bases from J, the gap between germline ends came to 17 bases. The CDR3 loop is CASRPQGMGGYTF. CDR3 in DNA: TGTGCCAGCCGACCCCAGGGGATGGGTGGCTACACCTTC. Full variable domain (rest looked up from reference TRBV2 and TRBJ1-2): EPEVTQTPSHQVTQMGQEVILRCVPISNHLYFYWYRQILGQKVEFLVSFYNNEISEKSEIFDDQFSVERPDGSNFTLKIRSTKLEDSAMYFCASRPQGMGGYTFGSGTRLTVV.

This chain joins TRBV9 and TRBJ1-2; 11 nucleotides line up with TRBD1. Unmatched junction bases numbered 8, after V lost 2 bases and J lost 8 bases. The length of the CDR3 is 15 residues. The germline V gene encodes CDR1 SGDLS and CDR2 YYNGEE. This CDR3 is CASSVRGQGEEGYTF. The CDR3 DNA reads as TGTGCCAGCAGCGTTCGGGGACAGGGGGAAGAGGGCTACACCTTC. The variable domain in full, completed from reference TRBV9 and TRBJ1-2, reads DSGVTQTPKHLITATGQRVTLRCSPRSGDLSVYWYQQSLDQGLQFLIQYYNGEERAKGNILERFSAQQFPDLHSELNLSSLELGDSALYFCASSVRGQGEEGYTFGSGTRLTVV.

The chain uses TRBV30 and TRBJ1-5, with D maybe TRBD1 (5 bases). The CDR3 loop spans 13 amino acids. Per the germline V gene, CDR1 is GTSNPN and CDR2 is SVGIG (reference sequence). V was pared by 5 bases and J by 8 bases, with 16 bases between. The CDR3 spells CAWARDRGEPQHF. CDR3 DNA: TGTGCCTGGGCCCGGGACCGCGGGGAGCCCCAGCATTTT.

This clone was counted a single time. The chain uses TRBV7-9 and TRBJ1-1; 7 bases match TRBD1. Germline CDR1 SEHNR, CDR2 FQNEAQ (reference sequence). The CDR3 loop spans 13 amino acids. J gave up 4 bases and V 3 bases, and 2 bases lay outside the gene matches. The CDR3 is CASSFTGVTEAFF. The CDR3 DNA is TGTGCCAGCAGCTTTACAGGGGTCACTGAAGCTTTCTTT.

This clone was recorded only once. The V and J genes are TRBV5-4 and TRBJ1-2, with D perhaps TRBD1 (5 bases). The germline CDR1 and CDR2 sequences are SGHNT and YYREEE (reference sequence). V lost 3 bases to trimming and J lost 4 bases, with 16 bases between them. The CDR3 is 15 residues long. The chain's CDR3 is CASSWPGGGSYGYTF. CDR3 DNA sequence: TGTGCCAGCAGCTGGCCCGGGGGGGGGTCCTATGGCTACACCTTC. The variable domain in full, with the rest retrieved from reference TRBV5-4 and TRBJ1-2, is ETGVTQSPTHLIKTRGQQVTLRCSSQSGHNTVSWYQQALGQGPQFIFQYYREEENGRGNFPPRFSGLQFPNYSSELNVNALELDDSALYLCASSWPGGGSYGYTFGSGTRLTVV.

The V and J genes are TRBV19 and TRBJ1-5, with D tentatively TRBD1 (6 bases). The CDR3 loop spans 17 amino acids. Trimming stripped 1 base from V and 0 bases from J, with 13 bases between. Germline CDR1 is LNHDA and CDR2 is SQIVND (reference sequence). The CDR3 coding sequence is TGTGCCAGTAGTATAGCGGCGGGGGCGCGTAGCAATCAGCCCCAGCATTTT. This encodes CASSIAAGARSNQPQHF.

The chain is built from TRBV7-9 and TRBJ1-1; D uncertain. The CDR3 contains 13 residues. Looked up from germline, CDR1 is SEHNR and CDR2 is FQNEAQ (reference sequence). Trimming shortened V by 6 bases and J by 0 bases, and 8 bases separated the two germline ends. CDR3 in DNA: TGTGCCAGCAGTCAACAACTGAACACTGAAGCTTTCTTT. Protein sequence: CASSQQLNTEAFF.

This clone was observed a handful of times. The chain links TRBV6-1 to TRBJ2-3, with 7 bases fitting TRBD2. CDR1 is MNHNS and CDR2 is SASEGT in the germline V gene. The ends lost 3 bases at V and 7 bases at J; junction bases unmatched: 10. The CDR3 is 15 residues long. CDR3 DNA sequence: TGTGCCAGCAGTGATCCTGCCGCGGGACTAAATACGCAGTATTTT. It yields the protein CASSDPAAGLNTQYF.

This sequence joins TRBV10-3 and TRBJ2-2, with TRBD1 identical over 10 bases. Trimming removed 7 bases from V and 3 bases from J; junction bases left unmatched: 5. Per germline, CDR1 ENHRY and CDR2 SYGVKD. This CDR3 region has 15 residues. Written as DNA, the CDR3 is TGTGCCATCACCCCGGGACAGGGGTACACCGGGGAGCTGTTTTTT. Protein sequence: CAITPGQGYTGELFF.

This rearrangement joins TRBV6-5 to TRBJ1-2; no reliable D call. This CDR3 region has 15 residues. Between the trimmed V and J ends, which lost 2 bases and 4 bases, there was a span of 14 bases. Germline V gene lookup returns CDR1 MNHEY and CDR2 SVGAGI. CDR3 amino acids: CASSYRGGPGYGYTF. For the CDR3, the DNA is TGTGCCAGCAGTTACCGCGGAGGGCCGGGCTATGGCTACACCTTC.

V and J are TRBV19 and TRBJ1-2; TRBD1 matches 9 bases. The CDR3 totals 15 residues. Germline CDR1 LNHDA, CDR2 SQIVND (reference sequence). J was trimmed by 8 bases and V by 6 bases; bases with no gene match: 13. CDR3 loop: CASSRWDRATLGYTF. CDR3 DNA sequence: TGTGCCAGTAGCCGATGGGACAGGGCGACGTTGGGCTACACCTTC.

This chain uses TRBV4-1 with TRBJ2-2, with 10 bases lining up with TRBD2. The junction had 9 bases not matched to a gene; V was cut back by 3 bases and J by 5 bases. CDR1 and CDR2 from the germline V gene are MGHRA and YSYEKL. The CDR3 runs to 17 residues. DNA for the CDR3: TGCGCCAGCAGCCATCCATGGGGGGGACTAGCGACCGGGGAGCTGTTTTTT. Protein sequence: CASSHPWGGLATGELFF.

The chain is built from TRBV29-1 and TRBJ1-6; D call uncertain. The CDR3 is 15 amino acids. Germline CDR1 reads SQVTM; CDR2 reads ANQGSEA. The V end was cut by 6 bases, the J end by 0 bases, with 12 bases between. CDR3 bases: TGCAGCGTCCAGACATCGAGCTCCTATAATTCACCCCTCCACTTT. Translation gives CSVQTSSSYNSPLHF.

The chain uses TRBV11-2 and TRBJ2-2; TRBD1 agrees at 7 bases. CDR3 length: 15 residues. Germline V CDR1 and CDR2: SGHAT, FQNNGV. The ends lost 5 bases at V and 6 bases at J; junction bases unmatched: 9. CDR3 DNA sequence: TGTGCCAGCAGCCCGGCCGGTACAGGGGCCGGGGAGCTGTTTTTT. It codes for CASSPAGTGAGELFF.

This clone appeared a single time. One junction end disagrees with the germline gene, perhaps due to a read error. The rearrangement joins TRBV6-6 to TRBJ2-7, with 7 nucleotides matching TRBD2. Germline assignment: CDR1 MNHNY and CDR2 SVGAGI (reference sequence). The CDR3 has 14 amino acids. The CDR3 DNA reads as TGTGCCAGCAGTTCCCTCTTGCGGGACTACGAGCGGAGGTTC. As protein: CASSSLLRDYERRF.

The chain carries TRBV14 and TRBJ2-1; the D is unclear. CDR1 and CDR2 from the germline V gene are SGHDN and FVKESK. Trimming removed 3 bases from V and 9 bases from J, with 21 bases in between. This CDR3 spans 16 amino acids. CDR3 sequence (DNA): TGTGCCAGCAGCCAGAACCCGCGGTTCGGGTTCAGTGAGCAGTTCTTC. It is translated as CASSQNPRFGFSEQFF.

This clone was seen just once. V and J are TRBV19 and TRBJ1-5; a weak D match, TRBD1 (6 bases). This CDR3 has 16 residues. Germline V gives CDR1 LNHDA, CDR2 SQIVND (reference sequence). V was clipped by 6 bases and J by 3 bases, with 18 bases between them. The CDR3 nucleotides read TGTGCCAGTAGCCCATCCCCGGGACAAAACAATCAGCCCCAGCATTTT. This encodes CASSPSPGQNNQPQHF. The whole variable domain, remainder taken from reference TRBV19 and TRBJ1-5, is DGGITQSPKYLFRKEGQNVTLSCEQNLNHDAMYWYRQDPGQGLRLIYYSQIVNDFQKGDIAEGYSVSREKKESFPLTVTSAQKNPTAFYLCASSPSPGQNNQPQHFGDGTRLSIL.